This T cell receptor (beta chain) was identified in a study of blood T cell repertoires in COVID-19. Repertoires were generated with immunoSEQ multiplex PCR, while TCRdb's copy carries only in-frame clones and drops some. The sample carries under 200,000 clones, roughly 80% recorded once. The length of the CDR3 is 13 residues. Trimming stripped 3 bases from V and 8 bases from J, with 13 bases between. Germline V gene lookup returns CDR1 MDHEN and CDR2 SYDVKM. The sequence was collected from a man aged 55 to 70 with active or convalescent COVID-19. The rearrangement links TRBV28 to TRBJ1-2; tentatively, D is TRBD1 (6 bases). Sequenced: peripheral blood. In DNA form, the CDR3 reads TGTGCCAGCAGTTTCCGGGGGGGGCACGGCTACACCTTC. Amino acid sequence: CASSFRGGHGYTF.